This T cell receptor (beta chain) stems from a study of blood T cell repertoires in COVID-19. Authors' analysis steps: Reference gene primer amplification in the assay estimated nucleated cell counts. Profiling relied on immunoSEQ multiplex PCR, and the TCRdb table lists in-frame clones only, not all of them. The DNA gave D and trimming, while V, J and clone size come from that table. The sample carries around 280,000 clones, 90% recorded once. The study recruited people aged 18 to 89 years across around 23 US areas. Cohort assignment relied on participant-reported clinical history. The material sequenced was PBMCs or T cells enriched from blood (not recorded which). This sequence originates from a woman between 18 and 29 years old with acute COVID-19.

The CDR3 reads CASSPKGQMNTEAFF. The CDR3 DNA sequence: TGTGCCAGCAGCCCCAAGGGACAGATGAACACTGAAGCTTTCTTT. This chain connects TRBV9 to TRBJ1-1; TRBD1 matches at 7 bases. V lost 4 bases and J lost 0; bases outside the gene matches: 6. CDR1 is SGDLS and CDR2 is YYNGEE in the germline V gene. The CDR3 loop spans 15 amino acids.